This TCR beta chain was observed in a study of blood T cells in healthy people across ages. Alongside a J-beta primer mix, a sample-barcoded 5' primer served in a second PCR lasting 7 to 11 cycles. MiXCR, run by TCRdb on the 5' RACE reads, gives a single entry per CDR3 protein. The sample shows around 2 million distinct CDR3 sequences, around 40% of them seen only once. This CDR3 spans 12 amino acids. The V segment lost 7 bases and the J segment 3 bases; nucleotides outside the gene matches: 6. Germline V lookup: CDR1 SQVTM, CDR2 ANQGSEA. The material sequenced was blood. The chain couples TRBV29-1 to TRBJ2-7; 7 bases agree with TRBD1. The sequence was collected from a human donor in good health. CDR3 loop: CSGQGPLYEQYF. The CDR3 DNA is TGCAGCGGACAGGGTCCTCTCTACGAGCAGTACTTC.